What follows describes a single TCR beta chain. Libraries were prepared by immunoSEQ multiplex PCR; TCRdb keeps only in-frame clonotypes and omits some of them. The sample includes roughly 130,000 clones, 80% to 90% of them seen just once. These data come from a study of blood T cell repertoires in COVID-19. Study-level background: The United States, Italy and Spain supplied acute and convalescent COVID-19 samples. PBMCs, B-cell-depleted T cells, or T cells were the source of the cDNA or gDNA that made up the material.

CDR1 is SGHAT and CDR2 is FQNNGV in the germline V gene. The CDR3 runs 14 residues. V shed 1 base and J shed 7 bases, with 10 bases lying between them. Sequencing used peripheral blood. This clonotype was sampled from a man aged 60 to 69 with active or convalescent COVID-19. The chain is built from TRBV11-2 and TRBJ1-4, with D perhaps matching TRBD1 (6 bases). The CDR3 DNA reads as TGTGCCAGCAGCTTAGGCAGGGGAAGTGAAAAACTGTTTTTT. It specifies CASSLGRGSEKLFF.